This T cell receptor beta chain was found in a study of neurological immune-mediated disorders. This clonotype came up a few times. J was trimmed by 0 bases and V by 6 bases; bases with no gene match: 2. The CDR3 has 14 amino acids. The germline V gene has CDR1 SQVTM and CDR2 ANQGSEA. Template-switch 5'RACE cDNA synthesis added a 10-nucleotide unique molecular identifier. In every sequencing run, more than 190 million TCR-beta sequences were generated from 15-18 subjects. TCRdb called the 5' RACE reads again in MiXCR, with one record for every CDR3 protein. Among tens of thousands of distinct CDR3 sequences, over 8.5% were seen once, and the ten largest hold 6.5% to 8.5%. Time point given: longitudinal time-point 1 (baseline).

The specimen sequenced was PBMCs. This clonotype was sampled from a male donor with HTLV-1-associated myelopathy (HAM/TSP). V is TRBV29-1 and J is TRBJ1-3, with 10 positions matching TRBD1. CDR3 loop: CSVRTGGSGNTIYF. The CDR3 nucleotides are TGCAGCGTCCGGACAGGGGGCTCTGGAAACACCATATATTTT.